Shown below are 23 T cell receptor beta chains from a single sample sequenced in a study of shared clonotypes between healthy human individuals. The table came from immunoSEQ multiplex PCR; TCRdb's copy has only in-frame clones and leaves some out. The sample carries about 700,000 clones, under 95% recorded once. Naive-designated CD8 cells lacked CD45RO, were positively enriched for CCR7, and omitted terminally differentiated effector memory CD45RA+ cells. Sequenced sample: naive CD8+ T cells sorted from blood. All receptors derive from a man aged 25-45 years in good health.

The rearrangement links TRBV4-3 to TRBJ2-7; TRBD2 matches 13 bases. V was pared by 0 bases and J by 3 bases, with 20 bases of the junction left unmatched. This CDR3 is built from 22 residues. Germline V CDR1 and CDR2: LGHNA, YSLEER. CDR3 loop: CASSQDRTSGRALSSGGYEQYF. In nucleotides, the CDR3 is TGCGCCAGCAGCCAAGATAGAACTAGCGGGAGGGCCCTCAGTAGTGGGGGCTACGAGCAGTACTTC.

The J gene is TRBJ2-7, the V gene TRBV29-1; no reliable D call. This CDR3 contains 11 residues. Between the trimmed V and J ends, which lost 4 bases and 7 bases, there was a span of 11 bases. CDR1 is SQVTM and CDR2 is ANQGSEA in the germline V gene. In DNA form, the CDR3 reads TGCAGCGTTGTGGGCGTGGGGGAGCAGTACTTC. It specifies CSVVGVGEQYF.

This chain connects TRBV27 to TRBJ2-1; D remains ambiguous. V lost 2 bases and J lost 4, with 9 bases in between. The CDR3 length is 14 residues. The germline CDR1 and CDR2 sequences are MNHEY and SMNVEV (reference sequence). As DNA, the CDR3 is TGTGCCAGCAGTTTAGGTGGTGGGTACAATGAGCAGTTCTTC. It codes for CASSLGGGYNEQFF.

The CDR3 coding sequence is TGTGCCAGCAGCGTAGAGGTAGCGGGATGGGCAGATACGCAGTATTTT. Its translation is CASSVEVAGWADTQYF. The chain links TRBV9 to TRBJ2-3; 8 positions agree with TRBD2. Germline values: CDR1 SGDLS, CDR2 YYNGEE. The V and J ends lost 0 bases and 4 bases, in that order; junction bases with no gene match: 7. CDR3 length equals 16 residues.

This clone was seen only once. This rearrangement joins TRBV28 to TRBJ2-7; D remains ambiguous. Trimming took 6 bases from V and 0 from J, leaving 15 bases between them. CDR1 is MDHEN and CDR2 is SYDVKM in the germline V gene. The CDR3 consists of 15 residues. CDR3: CASRPHHGPSYEQYF. The CDR3 nucleotides are TGTGCCAGCAGACCTCATCATGGCCCCTCCTACGAGCAGTACTTC.

The V gene is TRBV6-1, the J gene TRBJ2-2; D call uncertain. This CDR3 has 14 residues. Germline-derived CDR1 and CDR2 are MNHNS and SASEGT. Trimming took off 2 bases at V and 6 bases at J, with 10 bases between the two ends. CDR3 DNA sequence: TGTGCCAGCAGTGAAACTCCCGCACCCGGGGAGCTGTTTTTT. Translating gives CASSETPAPGELFF.

The V and J genes are TRBV15 and TRBJ2-5, with a possible D match to TRBD1 (7 bases). Trimming removed 3 bases at V and 2 bases at J, with 10 bases between. This CDR3 has 14 residues. Germline CDR1 and CDR2: LNHNV and YYDKDF (reference sequence). CDR3 coding DNA: TGTGCCACCAGCAGGGAGGGACAGCAAGAGACCCAGTACTTC. It yields the protein CATSREGQQETQYF.

This clone was counted a single time. The chain links TRBV6-1 to TRBJ1-1, with D maybe TRBD1 (5 bases). Germline V CDR1 and CDR2: MNHNS, SASEGT. The CDR3 is 10 residues long. Trimming took off 10 bases at V and 7 bases at J, with 10 bases between the two ends. CDR3 nucleotide sequence: TGTGCCATTCGACAGATTGAAGCTTTCTTT. Translation: CAIRQIEAFF.

The J gene is TRBJ2-1, the V gene TRBV29-1; 9 bases are shared with TRBD1. CDR1 and CDR2 (germline): SQVTM, ANQGSEA. The length of the CDR3 is 15 residues. V shed 6 bases, J shed 4 bases, and the junction held 10 bases outside the gene matches. CDR3 loop: CSVQGTGGLYNEQFF. For the CDR3, the DNA is TGCAGCGTCCAAGGTACAGGGGGCTTGTACAATGAGCAGTTCTTC.

V is TRBV30 and J is TRBJ2-1; no definite D call. This CDR3 contains 10 residues. The germline gives CDR1 GTSNPN, CDR2 SVGIG (reference sequence). Trimming pared 3 bases from V and 9 bases from J, leaving 6 bases between. CDR3 nucleotide sequence: TGTGCCTGGAGAGGGATTGAGCAGTTCTTC. Translation gives CAWRGIEQFF. Drawing the rest from reference TRBV30 and TRBJ2-1, the complete variable domain is SQTIHQWPATLVQPVGSPLSLECTVEGTSNPNLYWYRQAAGRGLQLLFYSVGIGQISSEVPQNLSASRPQDRQFILSSKKLLLSDSGFYLCAWRGIEQFFGPGTRLTVL.

The count of this clone is one. The gene calls are TRBV4-1 and TRBJ2-3; D unresolved. Germline V lookup: CDR1 MGHRA, CDR2 YSYEKL. There are 17 residues in the CDR3. V shed 0 bases and J shed 1 base, with 14 bases lying between them. The chain's CDR3 is CASSQDGAVVGTDTQYF. As DNA, the CDR3 is TGCGCCAGCAGCCAAGACGGCGCGGTTGTGGGCACAGATACGCAGTATTTT.

This clone was found a few times. The rearrangement joins TRBV2 to TRBJ1-2; TRBD1 matches at 7 bases. In germline, CDR1 is SNHLY, CDR2 FYNNEI. The trim removed 3 bases at V and 5 bases at J, leaving 12 bases unmatched. This CDR3 comprises 16 residues. The CDR3 loop reads CASSDDREEAGYGYTF. CDR3 bases: TGTGCCAGCAGTGACGACAGGGAAGAGGCTGGGTATGGCTACACCTTC. Complete variable domain (other parts from reference TRBV2 and TRBJ1-2): EPEVTQTPSHQVTQMGQEVILRCVPISNHLYFYWYRQILGQKVEFLVSFYNNEISEKSEIFDDQFSVERPDGSNFTLKIRSTKLEDSAMYFCASSDDREEAGYGYTFGSGTRLTVV.

The V gene is TRBV10-2, the J gene TRBJ2-5; 7 nucleotides line up with TRBD2. This CDR3 contains 15 residues. CDR1 and CDR2 (germline): WSHSY, SAAADI. V was clipped by 0 bases and J by 2 bases; unmatched bases: 3. Here the CDR3 reads CASSESTSFQETQYF. As DNA, the CDR3 is TGCGCCAGCAGTGAGTCGACTAGCTTTCAAGAGACCCAGTACTTC.

This clone was recorded once. For the CDR3, the DNA is TGTGCCAGCAGCTTAGCTGGGGCCGCGGCCGGGTCCTACAATGAGCAGTTCTTC. Protein product: CASSLAGAAAGSYNEQFF. This sequence joins TRBV11-2 and TRBJ2-1; the D gene is possibly TRBD1 (5 bases). CDR3 length equals 18 residues. V was cut by 1 base and J by 1 base, with 17 bases left in between. CDR1 is SGHAT, CDR2 FQNNGV, per germline.

This chain links TRBV10-3 with TRBJ2-1, with 9 bases identical to TRBD2. This CDR3 has 16 residues. CDR1 and CDR2 from the germline V gene are ENHRY and SYGVKD. J lost 10 bases, V lost 6 bases, and 16 bases had no gene match. The CDR3 bases are TGTGCCATCAGCCCAAAAGCGGGAGGATATGATGAAGAGCAGTTCTTC. Its protein is CAISPKAGGYDEEQFF.

The J gene is TRBJ1-1, the V gene TRBV4-2, with 9 bases fitting TRBD1. The CDR3 contains 17 residues. Trimming took 1 base from V and 1 from J; bases not matched to a gene: 7. Germline assignment: CDR1 LGHNA and CDR2 YNFKEQ. Here the CDR3 DNA reads TGTGCCAGCAGCCAAGCAGGACAGGGGCCGCGGAACACTGAAGCTTTCTTT. Protein product: CASSQAGQGPRNTEAFF.

The V call is TRBV7-9, the J call TRBJ2-5; D is perhaps TRBD2 (5 bases). The CDR3 loop spans 13 amino acids. The ends were cut back, 5 bases at V and 13 bases at J, with 20 bases in the middle. Germline CDR1 reads SEHNR; CDR2 reads FQNEAQ (reference sequence). The DNA of the CDR3 is TGTGCCAGCAGCCCCCCTGACGGGATTGACGGGTACTTC. Protein sequence: CASSPPDGIDGYF. The full variable domain, with the rest looked up from reference TRBV7-9 and TRBJ2-5, is DTGVSQNPRHKITKRGQNVTFRCDPISEHNRLYWYRQTLGQGPEFLTYFQNEAQLEKSRLLSDRFSAERPKGSFSTLEIQRTEQGDSAMYLCASSPPDGIDGYFGPGTRLLVL.

The J gene is TRBJ2-5, the V gene TRBV5-5; D not certain. The CDR3 extends over 16 amino acids. Per germline, CDR1 SGHKS and CDR2 YYEKEE (reference sequence). The V gene lost 1 base and the J gene lost 1 base, with 14 bases spanning the gap. CDR3 region: CASSLPTGLVQETQYF. The CDR3, as DNA: TGTGCCAGCAGCTTGCCCACCGGGCTCGTCCAAGAGACCCAGTACTTC.

The J gene is TRBJ2-7, the V gene TRBV2; 13 positions match TRBD2. V lost 8 bases, J lost 6 bases, and 4 bases stayed unmatched. The germline gives CDR1 SNHLY, CDR2 FYNNEI. This CDR3 comprises 13 residues. CDR3 nucleotide sequence: TGTGCCAGCGGGACTAGCGGGAACCTCGAGCAGTACTTC. Its protein is CASGTSGNLEQYF.

The rearrangement uses TRBV4-1 and TRBJ1-1; D may be TRBD1 (6 bases). The CDR3 spans 16 residues. With 6 bases removed from V and 0 bases from J, the gap between germline ends came to 17 bases. Germline assignment: CDR1 MGHRA and CDR2 YSYEKL. The CDR3 nucleotides are TGCGCCAGCAGAATAAGGACAGCTCCTTTGAACACTGAAGCTTTCTTT. This codes for CASRIRTAPLNTEAFF.

The chain combines TRBV4-1 with TRBJ2-7; D remains ambiguous. Germline V CDR1 and CDR2: MGHRA, YSYEKL. There are 15 residues in the CDR3. Deletions cut 1 base from V and 1 base from J, with 11 bases between. The CDR3 protein is CASSQGWLGSYEQYF. The CDR3 coding sequence is TGCGCCAGCAGCCAAGGCTGGTTAGGTTCCTACGAGCAGTACTTC.

The gene calls are TRBV29-1 and TRBJ2-1; possible D gene TRBD2, 6 bases. V dropped 4 bases and J dropped 0 bases, with 16 bases sitting between them. CDR1 is SQVTM and CDR2 is ANQGSEA in the germline V gene. The CDR3 consists of 16 residues. In DNA, the CDR3 is TGCAGCGTTGGGGGAACGGAGGGGTCCTCCTACAATGAGCAGTTCTTC. Translating gives CSVGGTEGSSYNEQFF.

This chain uses TRBV30 with TRBJ2-5, with TRBD2 matching 11 bases. Germline CDR1 reads GTSNPN; CDR2 reads SVGIG (reference sequence). This CDR3 is 14 amino acids long. Losses at the gene ends were 1 base for V and 4 bases for J; bases not matched to a gene: 2. The CDR3 sequence: CAWSALAGVETQYF. DNA for the CDR3: TGTGCCTGGAGTGCACTAGCGGGAGTAGAGACCCAGTACTTC. Together with reference TRBV30 and TRBJ2-5, the CDR3 gives the full variable domain: SQTIHQWPATLVQPVGSPLSLECTVEGTSNPNLYWYRQAAGRGLQLLFYSVGIGQISSEVPQNLSASRPQDRQFILSSKKLLLSDSGFYLCAWSALAGVETQYFGPGTRLLVL.